Following are 4 T cell receptor beta chains from one sample sequenced in a study of blood T cell repertoires in COVID-19. Profiling relied on immunoSEQ multiplex PCR, and the TCRdb table lists in-frame clones only, not all of them. The table records around 170,000 clones, around four fifths of them present only once. Sequencing input: peripheral blood. All receptors come from a man younger than 40 with active or convalescent COVID-19.

This rearrangement joins TRBV2 to TRBJ2-7, with unresolved D. From germline, CDR1 is SNHLY and CDR2 FYNNEI. Trimming took off 7 bases at V and 5 bases at J, with 9 bases between the two ends. CDR3 length equals 11 residues. CDR3 in amino acids: CASTEYHEQYV. In DNA, the CDR3 is TGTGCCAGCACGGAGTACCACGAGCAGTACGTC.

The chain joins TRBV10-2 to TRBJ1-1; D possibly corresponds to TRBD1 (6 bases). Germline loops: CDR1 WSHSY, CDR2 SAAADI. V was shortened by 4 bases and J by 1 base, with 16 bases between the two germline ends. The CDR3 consists of 16 residues. CDR3 in DNA: TGCGCCAGCAGTGTCACACCGGGACACAAGAACACTGAAGCTTTCTTT. Protein: CASSVTPGHKNTEAFF.

V and J are TRBV18 and TRBJ2-7; 9 nucleotides match TRBD2. Germline V CDR1 and CDR2: KGHSH, LQKENI. V lost 3 bases to trimming and J lost 2 bases; unmatched junction nucleotides: 2. The CDR3 has 14 amino acids. The CDR3 nucleotides read TGTGCCAGCTCACCCGGGACTAGCACCTACGAGCAGTACTTC. Translation: CASSPGTSTYEQYF.

V gene TRBV18 combines with J gene TRBJ1-4; TRBD1 might be the D (5 bases). CDR1 and CDR2 (germline): KGHSH, LQKENI. V shed 5 bases and J shed 4 bases, with 8 bases lying between them. The CDR3 is made up of 13 amino acids. The CDR3 sequence: CASSTGVNEKLFF. CDR3 nucleotides: TGTGCCAGCTCAACGGGGGTTAATGAAAAACTGTTTTTT.